This T cell receptor (beta chain) is from a study of response to subunit inactivated influenza vaccine. The study's findings and limits: Each seasonal influenza vaccination recruits few new T cells, the authors suggested.

This clonotype has just a few counts. Its target is unknown. Each CDR3 protein is one row after TCRdb ran MiXCR on the RT-PCR reads. Of roughly 700,000 distinct CDR3 sequences listed, about 15% are singletons. CDR1 and CDR2 (germline): KGHDR, SFDVKD. This CDR3 is built from 14 residues. The ends lost 5 bases at V and 14 bases at J; junction bases unmatched: 9. V usage is TRBV24-1 and J usage is TRBJ2-1, with TRBD2 matching over 12 bases. This clonotype was sampled from a middle-aged man who received an inactivated influenza vaccine. The sequences come from PBMCs from blood, collected approximately 15 days before vaccination. CDR3 nucleotide sequence: TGTGCCACCAGTGGCGTGGGGCTAGCGGGGGGGGAGTTCTTC. Translating gives CATSGVGLAGGEFF.